The 23 T cell receptor beta chains below were found in one sample sequenced in a study of cytomegalovirus exposure and HLA in healthy donors. Primers for the PCR totalled 60 Vbeta and 13 Jbeta. Some clones are missing from TCRdb's copy, which holds only in-frame ones; the method was immunoSEQ multiplex PCR. The table has around 160,000 clones, roughly four fifths seen once. The sample comprised PBMCs. These receptors were collected from a woman between 35 and 50 years old in good health and CMV-seronegative.

This clone was picked up one time. V gene TRBV5-4 combines with J gene TRBJ2-3; D is undetermined. Trimming took 0 bases from V and 2 from J, leaving 13 bases between them. Germline values: CDR1 SGHNT, CDR2 YYREEE (reference sequence). The CDR3 loop spans 16 amino acids. The CDR3 sequence is CASSLAITDATDTQYF. As DNA, the CDR3 is TGTGCCAGCAGCTTGGCGATCACAGACGCCACAGATACGCAGTATTTT.

In its sample, this clone was seen once. The chain employs TRBV15 and TRBJ2-3, with 11 bases fitting TRBD2. Germline trimming cut 4 bases from V and 2 bases from J; bases unmatched to any gene: 5. The CDR3 loop spans 16 amino acids. Per germline, CDR1 LNHNV and CDR2 YYDKDF (reference sequence). The CDR3 DNA reads TGTGCCACCAGCACCCGACTAGCGGGGCCCACAGATACGCAGTATTTT. Its translation: CATSTRLAGPTDTQYF.

The CDR3 coding sequence is TGCAGCGTTGGAAAGAACAGCAATGAGCAGTTCTTC. Translation gives CSVGKNSNEQFF. The chain employs TRBV29-1 and TRBJ2-1; D not certain. This CDR3 is 12 amino acids long. The V gene lost 4 bases and the J gene lost 6 bases, with 10 bases spanning the gap. Per germline, CDR1 SQVTM and CDR2 ANQGSEA.

The chain recombines TRBV9 with TRBJ2-6; 8 bases line up with TRBD1. Germline assignment: CDR1 SGDLS and CDR2 YYNGEE. The CDR3 contains 17 residues. The ends lost 0 bases at V and 1 base at J; junction bases unmatched: 3. The CDR3 nucleotides read TGTGCCAGCAGCGTAGGGGGACAGGTATCTGGGGCCAACGTCCTGACTTTC. This codes for CASSVGGQVSGANVLTF.

The rearrangement joins TRBV5-8 to TRBJ2-6, with no clear D. The length of the CDR3 is 16 residues. Germline V lookup: CDR1 SGHTS, CDR2 YDEGEE. V shed 5 bases and J shed 0 bases, with 12 bases lying between them. The CDR3 DNA is TGTGCCAGCAGAATTGACATATTCTCTGGGGCCAACGTCCTGACTTTC. It is translated as CASRIDIFSGANVLTF. The whole variable domain, filled in from reference TRBV5-8 and TRBJ2-6, reads EAGVTQSPTHLIKTRGQQATLRCSPISGHTSVYWYQQALGLGLQFLLWYDEGEERNRGNFPPRFSGRQFPNYSSELNVNALELEDSALYLCASRIDIFSGANVLTFGAGSRLTVL.

This clone was observed a few times. This rearrangement joins TRBV5-5 to TRBJ2-7; D unresolved. This CDR3 has 11 amino acids. Germline CDR1 is SGHKS and CDR2 is YYEKEE (reference sequence). V lost 0 bases, J lost 6 bases, and 4 bases lay in between. The DNA for the CDR3 is TGTGCCAGCAGCTTGGCGCGCGAGCAGTACTTC. The encoded protein is CASSLAREQYF.

This clone was picked up a small number of times. The CDR3 loop reads CASSQGTGTYEQYF. The DNA of the CDR3 is TGTGCCAGCAGCCAAGGGACAGGAACCTACGAGCAGTACTTC. J is TRBJ2-7 and V is TRBV5-6, with 8 bases matching TRBD1. The CDR3 spans 14 residues. CDR1 SGHDT and CDR2 YYEEEE come from the germline V gene. Unmatched junction bases numbered 5, after V lost 4 bases and J lost 2 bases.

The rearrangement joins TRBV7-9 to TRBJ1-5; TRBD1 matches at 7 bases. Germline V gene data show CDR1 as SEHNR and CDR2 as FQNEAQ (reference sequence). CDR3 size: 17 residues. Losses at the gene ends were 1 base for V and 3 bases for J; bases not matched to a gene: 9. CDR3: CASSLEFGTDYNQPQHF. DNA of the CDR3: TGTGCCAGCAGCTTAGAATTCGGGACAGACTACAATCAGCCCCAGCATTTT.

V and J are TRBV9 and TRBJ2-2; TRBD1 is a possible D gene (6 bases). V was cut by 4 bases and J by 3 bases, with 13 bases left in between. Germline CDR1 reads SGDLS; CDR2 reads YYNGEE. The CDR3 is 15 amino acids. CDR3 DNA sequence: TGTGCCAGCAGCCCGGACAGTTTTCACACCGGGGAGCTGTTTTTT. It codes for CASSPDSFHTGELFF.

The chain carries TRBV9 and TRBJ2-3, with D tentatively TRBD2 (6 bases). Trimming stripped 3 bases from V and 2 bases from J, with 16 bases between. Per germline, CDR1 SGDLS and CDR2 YYNGEE. CDR3 size: 16 residues. The CDR3 loop is CASSGARRENTDTQYF. The CDR3 coding sequence is TGTGCCAGCAGCGGGGCTCGGCGGGAAAACACAGATACGCAGTATTTT.

The rearrangement uses TRBV6-5 and TRBJ2-7; TRBD1 matches at 8 bases. Per the germline V gene, CDR1 is MNHEY and CDR2 is SVGAGI. This CDR3 comprises 12 residues. Trimming removed 6 bases from V and 8 bases from J; junction bases left unmatched: 6. CDR3 sequence reads: CASRSGGHQQYF. CDR3 bases: TGTGCCAGCAGGTCAGGGGGCCATCAGCAGTACTTC.

This chain uses TRBV2 with TRBJ1-5; D is unresolved. V lost 1 base, J lost 6 bases, and 10 bases lay in between. The CDR3 is made up of 14 amino acids. From germline, CDR1 is SNHLY and CDR2 FYNNEI. The CDR3 region is CASSEDRNSQPQHF. The CDR3 bases are TGTGCCAGCAGTGAAGATAGGAACAGTCAGCCCCAGCATTTT.

This clone occurred a few times. The rearrangement uses TRBV2 and TRBJ1-5; D is perhaps TRBD1 (6 bases). V was trimmed by 3 bases and J by 0 bases, leaving 18 bases between them. The germline gives CDR1 SNHLY, CDR2 FYNNEI. The CDR3 loop spans 18 amino acids. The CDR3 loop reads CASSEVVGQGYSNQPQHF. The CDR3 DNA is TGTGCCAGCAGTGAGGTTGTAGGCCAGGGGTATAGCAATCAGCCCCAGCATTTT.

There are a few counts of this clone. The CDR3 loop reads CASRTFSSTDTQYF. CDR3 sequence (DNA): TGCGCCAGCCGGACTTTCTCTAGCACAGATACGCAGTATTTT. The V gene is TRBV5-1, the J gene TRBJ2-3; D may be TRBD2 (5 bases). V dropped 7 bases and J dropped 0 bases, with 12 bases sitting between them. Germline lookup yields CDR1 SGHRS and CDR2 YFSETQ. The CDR3 has 14 residues. Based on the CDR3 plus reference TRBV5-1 and TRBJ2-3, the full variable domain is KAGVTQTPRYLIKTRGQQVTLSCSPISGHRSVSWYQQTPGQGLQFLFEYFSETQRNKGNFPGRFSGRQFSNSRSEMNVSTLELGDSALYLCASRTFSSTDTQYFGPGTRLTVL.

This chain connects TRBV7-2 to TRBJ2-5; no firm D call. The assigned J gene may be wrong: the sequence end matches TRBJ2-7 better. The CDR3 totals 14 residues. Germline CDR1 is SGHTA and CDR2 is FQGNSA. For the CDR3, the DNA is TGTGCCAGCAGCCCCCAGCATGGGCGCGACGAGCAGTACTTC. Translating gives CASSPQHGRDEQYF.

V and J are TRBV30 and TRBJ2-1, with a weak D call TRBD2 (6 bases). The CDR3 totals 14 residues. The V and J ends lost 2 bases and 7 bases respectively, with 15 bases between them. CDR1 GTSNPN and CDR2 SVGIG come from the germline V gene (reference sequence). In nucleotides, the CDR3 is TGTGCCTGGAGTACTGGAGGGCCTTTTAATGAGCAGTTCTTC. Translation gives CAWSTGGPFNEQFF.

Only a few counts were recorded for this clone. The gene calls are TRBV28 and TRBJ2-7; a weak D match, TRBD1 (6 bases). CDR1 is MDHEN, CDR2 SYDVKM, per germline. Trimming shortened V by 6 bases and J by 3 bases, and 15 bases separated the two germline ends. The CDR3 covers 14 residues. The CDR3 reads CASSALTGYYEQYF. The CDR3 DNA is TGTGCCAGCAGCGCTTTAACAGGGTACTACGAGCAGTACTTC.

The V gene is TRBV6-5, the J gene TRBJ1-2; no reliable D call. V lost 4 bases, J lost 2 bases, and 11 bases lay in between. This CDR3 spans 14 amino acids. Germline CDR1 MNHEY, CDR2 SVGAGI. CDR3 sequence (DNA): TGTGCCAGCAGTTCCTTTGGCGGAAACTATGGCTACACCTTC. It codes for CASSSFGGNYGYTF.

This CDR3 reads CSVLDRRDSSEKLFF. The CDR3 bases are TGCAGCGTCCTGGACAGGCGAGACTCTTCTGAAAAACTGTTTTTT. V and J are TRBV29-1 and TRBJ1-4; 7 nucleotides line up with TRBD1. The CDR3 totals 15 residues. Germline V lookup: CDR1 SQVTM, CDR2 ANQGSEA. With V trimmed by 6 bases and J by 7 bases, 14 bases remained unmatched.

CDR3 nucleotides: TGTGCCAGCAGCGCGACAGGGGGCGGAGGAGAGACCCAGTACTTC. This codes for CASSATGGGGETQYF. The V and J genes are TRBV9 and TRBJ2-5, with TRBD1 matching 10 bases. The CDR3 totals 15 residues. Germline V gene sequence: CDR1 SGDLS, CDR2 YYNGEE. V shed 3 bases, J shed 4 bases, and the junction held 6 bases outside the gene matches.

This clone has more than one count but fewer than ten. The gene calls are TRBV4-1 and TRBJ2-1; 8 bases agree with TRBD2. The CDR3 contains 16 residues. The germline V gene has CDR1 MGHRA and CDR2 YSYEKL. Germline trimming cut 0 bases from V and 3 bases from J; bases unmatched to any gene: 4. In nucleotides, the CDR3 is TGCGCCAGCAGCCAAGATGTAGCGGGGTTCTACAATGAGCAGTTCTTC. This sequence encodes CASSQDVAGFYNEQFF.

The rearrangement joins TRBV28 to TRBJ2-5; 7 bases are shared with TRBD2. Germline trimming cut 3 bases from V and 5 bases from J; bases unmatched to any gene: 6. This CDR3 has 14 amino acids. Germline V lookup: CDR1 MDHEN, CDR2 SYDVKM. CDR3 bases: TGTGCCAGCAGTTTCGGGAGGTCCGGGGAGACCCAGTACTTC. Protein product: CASSFGRSGETQYF.

This clone came up a few times. The sample holds other DNA sequences that translate to the same CDR3. The chain carries TRBV6-1 and TRBJ1-1, with 8 positions matching TRBD1. The CDR3 is 15 amino acids. Germline CDR1 and CDR2: MNHNS and SASEGT. V lost 3 bases, J lost 5 bases, and 8 bases stayed unmatched. The CDR3, as DNA: TGTGCCAGCAGTGAGCATACAGGGGGTGGGACTGAAGCTTTCTTT. Its protein product is CASSEHTGGGTEAFF.